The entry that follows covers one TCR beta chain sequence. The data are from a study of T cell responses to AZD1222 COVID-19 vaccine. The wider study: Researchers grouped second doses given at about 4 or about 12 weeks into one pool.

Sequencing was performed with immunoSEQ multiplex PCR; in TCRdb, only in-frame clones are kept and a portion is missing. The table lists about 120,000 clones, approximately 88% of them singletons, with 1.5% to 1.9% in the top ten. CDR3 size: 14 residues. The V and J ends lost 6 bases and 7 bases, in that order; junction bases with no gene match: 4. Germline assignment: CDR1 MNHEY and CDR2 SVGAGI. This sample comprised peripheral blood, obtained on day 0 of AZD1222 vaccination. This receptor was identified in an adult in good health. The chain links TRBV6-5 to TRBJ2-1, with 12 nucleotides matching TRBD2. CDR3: CASSRLAGDNEQFF. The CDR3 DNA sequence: TGTGCCAGCAGCCGACTAGCGGGAGATAATGAGCAGTTCTTC.